Shown below are 27 T cell receptor beta chains from a single sample sequenced in a study of T cells in Graves' hyperthyroidism and ophthalmopathy. RNA transcripts yielded amplified TCR beta CDR3 regions. RT-PCR in the first round (using the HTBI primer set) targeted the TCR CDR3. TCRdb redid the calling of the multiplex PCR reads with MiXCR, one entry per CDR3 protein. The sample has 750,000 to 950,000 distinct CDR3 sequences, 35% to 40% seen once; the top ten hold approximately 8.7%. Sequences were obtained from blood. All receptors come from a young man with Graves' hyperthyroidism.

This clonotype was picked up many times. The genes are TRBV15 and TRBJ1-1; weak D call: TRBD1 (5 bases). Germline CDR1 LNHNV, CDR2 YYDKDF (reference sequence). With 4 bases removed from V and 0 bases from J, the gap between germline ends came to 6 bases. The CDR3 totals 13 residues. The DNA for the CDR3 is TGTGCCACCAGCAAGGGGTTGAACACTGAAGCTTTCTTT. Translation gives CATSKGLNTEAFF.

This clonotype was recorded many times. The rearrangement joins TRBV2 to TRBJ2-2; tentatively, D is TRBD2 (6 bases). Trimming removed 6 bases at V and 2 bases at J, with 13 bases between. Germline CDR1 and CDR2: SNHLY and FYNNEI. The CDR3 consists of 15 residues. The CDR3 bases are TGTGCCAGCAGGATGGGGACTGTTAACACCGGGGAGCTGTTTTTT. Encoded protein: CASRMGTVNTGELFF. Using reference TRBV2 and TRBJ2-2 for the parts outside the CDR3, the full variable domain is EPEVTQTPSHQVTQMGQEVILRCVPISNHLYFYWYRQILGQKVEFLVSFYNNEISEKSEIFDDQFSVERPDGSNFTLKIRSTKLEDSAMYFCASRMGTVNTGELFFGEGSRLTVL.

The CDR3 protein is CSAANGSNQPQHF. The CDR3 DNA sequence: TGCAGTGCCGCAAACGGCAGCAATCAGCCCCAGCATTTT. The V call is TRBV20-1, the J call TRBJ1-5, with D unresolved. The germline gives CDR1 DFQATT, CDR2 SNEGSKA (reference sequence). The CDR3 contains 13 residues. Deletions cut 6 bases from V and 1 base from J, with 10 bases between.

To note about this clonotype: This could be a read error, since a much larger clone is one nucleotide away. CDR3 amino acids: CAISEQVLVEQYF. CDR3 nucleotides: TGTGCCATCAGTGAACAGGTTTTAGTTGAGCAGTACTTC. V gene TRBV10-3 combines with J gene TRBJ2-7, with D possibly being TRBD1 (5 bases). Germline V gene lookup returns CDR1 ENHRY and CDR2 SYGVKD. The V end lost 3 bases, the J end lost 7 bases, and 13 bases lay between the germline ends. This CDR3 comprises 13 residues.

This clonotype was detected only once. The CDR3: CATSRALPGTGELFF. CDR3 bases: TGTGCCACCAGCAGAGCCCTCCCCGGGACAGGGGAGCTGTTTTTT. This sequence joins TRBV15 and TRBJ2-2; D perhaps matches TRBD1 (6 bases). There are 15 residues in the CDR3. Trimming pared 1 base from V and 8 bases from J, leaving 14 bases between. Germline CDR1 LNHNV, CDR2 YYDKDF (reference sequence).

This clonotype has a handful of counts. The V and J genes are TRBV6-2 or TRBV6-3 and TRBJ2-6; a weak D match, TRBD1 (6 bases). The CDR3 contains 16 residues. Trimming shortened V by 2 bases and J by 3 bases, and 11 bases separated the two germline ends. Germline CDR1 is MNHEY and CDR2 is SVGEGT. CDR3 sequence: CASSYEQGFGANVLTF. CDR3 coding DNA: TGTGCCAGCAGTTACGAACAGGGATTTGGGGCCAACGTCCTGACTTTC.

This chain joins TRBV7-2 and TRBJ1-2; D might be TRBD1 (5 bases). The CDR3 spans 14 residues. The V and J ends lost 6 bases and 1 base respectively, with 12 bases between them. Germline V CDR1 and CDR2: SGHTA, FQGNSA. The chain's CDR3 is CASSKAGGNYGYTF. CDR3 bases: TGTGCCAGCAGTAAGGCCGGGGGTAACTATGGCTACACCTTC. The whole variable domain, remainder taken from reference TRBV7-2 and TRBJ1-2, is GAGVSQSPSNKVTEKGKDVELRCDPISGHTALYWYRQSLGQGLEFLIYFQGNSAPDKSGLPSDRFSAERTGGSVSTLTIQRTQQEDSAVYLCASSKAGGNYGYTFGSGTRLTVV.

There are many counts of this clonotype. The chain carries TRBV7-2 and TRBJ1-6, with D unresolved. There are 12 residues in the CDR3. Germline-derived CDR1 and CDR2 are SGHTA and FQGNSA. V lost 6 bases and J lost 6, with 6 bases in between. CDR3 in amino acids: CASSFLNSPLHF. Written as DNA, the CDR3 is TGTGCCAGCAGTTTCCTTAATTCACCCCTCCACTTT.

The genes are TRBV19 and TRBJ2-7; D is possibly TRBD2 (6 bases). CDR3 length equals 16 residues. Germline-derived CDR1 and CDR2 are LNHDA and SQIVND (reference sequence). The germline V and J ends were trimmed by 0 bases and 3 bases, with 15 bases remaining between them. The CDR3 DNA sequence: TGTGCCAGTAGTATAGATGGGCAAGGAGGGATCTACGAGCAGTACTTC. Translating it yields CASSIDGQGGIYEQYF. The full variable domain, in which reference TRBV19 and TRBJ2-7 provide the parts outside the CDR3, is DGGITQSPKYLFRKEGQNVTLSCEQNLNHDAMYWYRQDPGQGLRLIYYSQIVNDFQKGDIAEGYSVSREKKESFPLTVTSAQKNPTAFYLCASSIDGQGGIYEQYFGPGTRLTVT.

The V gene is TRBV6-1, the J gene TRBJ2-5; TRBD2 aligns across 14 bases. The germline V gene encodes CDR1 MNHNS and CDR2 SASEGT. Unmatched junction bases numbered 5, after V lost 4 bases and J lost 4 bases. CDR3 length: 16 residues. CDR3 sequence: CASSAMTSGRGETQYF. Here the CDR3 DNA reads TGTGCCAGCAGTGCAATGACTAGCGGGAGGGGAGAGACCCAGTACTTC.

The chain links TRBV5-1 to TRBJ2-7, with 9 positions matching TRBD1. CDR1 and CDR2 (germline): SGHRS, YFSETQ. The CDR3 has 16 residues. Germline trimming cut 5 bases from V and 2 bases from J; bases unmatched to any gene: 11. Here the CDR3 DNA reads TGCGCCAGCAGTTCTATTCCGGGACAGGGCCCCTACGAGCAGTACTTC. Protein sequence: CASSSIPGQGPYEQYF.

In regard to this clonotype: This may be a read error: a much more frequent sequence differs by one nucleotide. The chain is built from TRBV24-1 and TRBJ2-5; D may be TRBD2 (6 bases). Trimming cost V 2 bases and J 7 bases, with 13 bases left between them. Germline V lookup: CDR1 KGHDR, CDR2 SFDVKD. The length of the CDR3 is 14 residues. The DNA of the CDR3 is TGTGCCACCAGTGATTACGGGAGAGGTGGGACCCAGTACTTC. Protein product: CATSDYGRGGTQYF.

Regarding this clonotype: This CDR3 is missing its conserved last phenylalanine or tryptophan, likely due to a read error. This sequence joins TRBV7-6 and TRBJ2-7; possible D gene TRBD2, 5 bases. The ends were cut back, 5 bases at V and 0 bases at J, with 11 bases in the middle. CDR3 length: 14 residues. Germline V gives CDR1 SGHVS, CDR2 FNYEAQ. Here the CDR3 reads CASSRTSGSYEQYS. In DNA form, the CDR3 reads TGTGCCAGCAGCCGTACCAGCGGCTCCTACGAGCAGTACTCC.

The chain carries TRBV2 and TRBJ1-4; D remains unclear. V shed 2 bases and J shed 8 bases, with 9 bases lying between them. The CDR3 consists of 13 residues. Germline loops: CDR1 SNHLY, CDR2 FYNNEI. The CDR3 bases are TGTGCCAGCAGTGAATTGGGGAGCGAAAAACTGTTTTTT. The encoded protein is CASSELGSEKLFF.

The J gene is TRBJ1-5, the V gene TRBV5-1; D not resolved. V gave up 3 bases and J gave up 5 bases, with 12 bases separating them. Germline V gene lookup returns CDR1 SGHRS and CDR2 YFSETQ. The CDR3 extends over 14 amino acids. The CDR3 DNA reads TGCGCCAGCAGCTCTGGACTTGCTGATCAGCCCCAGCATTTT. Translation: CASSSGLADQPQHF.

The chain employs TRBV6-5 and TRBJ1-4; D gene uncertain. Trimming removed 2 bases from V and 8 bases from J, with 9 bases in between. This CDR3 has 13 residues. Germline V gene sequence: CDR1 MNHEY, CDR2 SVGAGI. CDR3 DNA sequence: TGTGCCAGCAGTTACAGAATTGGGGAAAAACTGTTTTTT. This sequence encodes CASSYRIGEKLFF.

This clonotype appeared a few times. The chain uses TRBV11-1 and TRBJ2-7, with D perhaps TRBD1 or TRBD2 (5 bases each). Between the trimmed V and J ends, which lost 3 bases and 6 bases, there was a span of 12 bases. The CDR3 consists of 13 residues. Per the germline V gene, CDR1 is SGHAT and CDR2 is FQDESV (reference sequence). In DNA form, the CDR3 reads TGTGCCAGCAGCTTCGGGACCCAAGGCGAGCAGTACTTC. Protein: CASSFGTQGEQYF.

The chain joins TRBV20-1 to TRBJ2-2; possibly TRBD1 or TRBD2 for D (6 bases each). Germline V CDR1 and CDR2: DFQATT, SNEGSKA (reference sequence). This CDR3 spans 15 amino acids. The V end was cut by 3 bases, the J end by 1 base, with 12 bases between. The CDR3 region has the DNA TGCAGTGCTAGGGCACAGGGACTGAACACCGGGGAGCTGTTTTTT. This gives the protein CSARAQGLNTGELFF.

As to this clonotype: The conserved final phenylalanine or tryptophan is absent from the CDR3, which likely points to a read error. The genes are TRBV12-3 or TRBV12-4 and TRBJ1-4; no clear D. The CDR3 length is 14 residues. Trimming stripped 5 bases from V and 8 bases from J, with 15 bases between. DNA for the CDR3: TGTGCCAGCAGTCCGAGCCCATCCTGGGAAAAACTGTTTTAT. Amino acid sequence: CASSPSPSWEKLFY.

Many counts were recorded for this clonotype. The chain combines TRBV7-6 with TRBJ1-5, with 7 nucleotides matching TRBD1. The CDR3 sequence is 16 residues long. The germline V gene has CDR1 SGHVS and CDR2 FNYEAQ. V trimming: 0 bases; J trimming: 1 base; junction bases outside the gene matches: 3. CDR3 loop: CASSLAQGGSNQPQHF. For the CDR3, the DNA is TGTGCCAGCAGCTTAGCGCAGGGGGGAAGCAATCAGCCCCAGCATTTT.

The V and J genes are TRBV7-6 and TRBJ2-2, with D maybe TRBD2 (6 bases). CDR3 length equals 17 residues. Germline values: CDR1 SGHVS, CDR2 FNYEAQ. Trimming took off 5 bases at V and 2 bases at J, with 18 bases between the two ends. The CDR3 coding sequence is TGTGCCAGCAGCGGGCGTATCCGGGGGATAAACACCGGGGAGCTGTTTTTT. This gives the protein CASSGRIRGINTGELFF. The variable domain in full, with the rest retrieved from reference TRBV7-6 and TRBJ2-2, is GAGVSQSPRYKVTKRGQDVALRCDPISGHVSLYWYRQALGQGPEFLTYFNYEAQQDKSGLPNDRFSAERPEGSISTLTIQRTEQRDSAMYRCASSGRIRGINTGELFFGEGSRLTVL.

The rearrangement uses TRBV7-1 and TRBJ1-2; no clear D gene. TRBV7-1 is sorted into the ORF group, with uncertain function. The germline V and J ends were trimmed by 3 bases and 2 bases, with 13 bases remaining between them. The CDR3 loop spans 15 amino acids. The CDR3 loop reads CASSSGVGINYGYTF. The CDR3 region has the DNA TGTGCCAGCAGCTCGGGCGTGGGGATCAACTATGGCTACACCTTC.

This clonotype was seen only a few times. The rearrangement joins TRBV7-3 to TRBJ1-2; D perhaps matches TRBD1 (5 bases). The CDR3 is 13 residues long. With 8 bases removed from V and 3 bases from J, the gap between germline ends came to 13 bases. The germline gives CDR1 SGHTA, CDR2 FQGTGA. The CDR3 DNA reads as TGTGCCAGCCTCGGCAGGGAAGACTATGGCTACACCTTC. As protein: CASLGREDYGYTF.

A few counts support this clonotype. The CDR3 DNA follows: TGTGCCAGGACCGGGACAGAGTGGAATTCACCCCTCCACTTT. Its translation: CARTGTEWNSPLHF. The chain joins TRBV2 to TRBJ1-6; 7 bases are a match to TRBD1. CDR1 is SNHLY and CDR2 is FYNNEI in the germline V gene. The V gene end was trimmed by 9 bases and the J gene end by 7 bases; junction bases not matched to a gene: 9. The CDR3 is 14 residues long.

This clonotype came up many times. J is TRBJ2-5 and V is TRBV29-1, with D possibly matching TRBD1 (6 bases). The V gene lost 6 bases and the J gene lost 1 base, with 9 bases spanning the gap. The V gene's germline CDR1 is SQVTM and CDR2 ANQGSEA. This CDR3 has 12 residues. The CDR3 DNA follows: TGCAGCGTGGGGGACATCCAAGAGACCCAGTACTTC. It translates to CSVGDIQETQYF.

This clonotype was seen repeatedly, ten times or more. J is TRBJ1-2 and V is TRBV29-1; TRBD1 matches at 11 bases. The CDR3 has 13 amino acids. The V and J ends lost 4 bases and 7 bases, in that order; junction bases with no gene match: 5. Germline CDR1 and CDR2: SQVTM and ANQGSEA. The CDR3 region has the DNA TGCAGCGTTGCGGACAGGGGGCTAAGTGGCTACACCTTC. This codes for CSVADRGLSGYTF.

Note on this clonotype: An end of the junction differs from the germline gene, which may be a read error. The rearrangement uses TRBV7-4 and TRBJ2-5; D may be TRBD1 or TRBD2 (5 bases each). Germline assignment: CDR1 SGHVT and CDR2 SQSDAQ. The length of the CDR3 is 16 residues. The CDR3 protein is CASSLVPTGHQETQYF. The DNA of the CDR3 is TGTGCCAGCAGTTTAGTACCGACGGGGCATCAAGAGACCCAGTACTTC. Filled out from reference TRBV7-4 and TRBJ2-5, the complete variable domain reads GAGVSQSPRYKVAKRGRDVALRCDSISGHVTLYWYRQTLGQGSEVLTYSQSDAQRDKSGRPSGRFSAERPERSVSTLKIQRTEQGDSAVYLCASSLVPTGHQETQYFGPGTRLLVL.